The entry that follows covers one T cell receptor (beta chain) sequence. Its specificity is unknown. V lost 0 bases and J lost 10, with 13 bases in between. The CDR3 is 13 residues long. CDR1 is SGHRS and CDR2 is YFSETQ in the germline V gene. The entry originates in a study of cytomegalovirus exposure and HLA in healthy donors. PCR primers comprised 60 Vbeta and 13 Jbeta primers. Method: immunoSEQ multiplex PCR; TCRdb's copy keeps in-frame clones and lacks some. In the table there are about 67,000 clones, around 89% of which are singletons. Findings and caveats of the study: Presence/absence comparisons presumed near-even sequencing depth among donors.

The sequence was obtained from a woman younger than 45 in good health and CMV-seropositive. Sequenced sample: PBMCs. This chain uses TRBV5-1 with TRBJ1-2; maybe TRBD1 (5 bases). The CDR3 protein is CASSLEARVDYTF. The CDR3 bases are TGCGCCAGCAGCTTGGAAGCCAGGGTTGACTACACCTTC.